The next 22 T cell receptor beta chains were all read from a single sample in a study of T cells in women clearing cervical HPV infection. Method: immunoSEQ multiplex PCR; TCRdb's copy keeps in-frame clones and lacks some. The record lists fewer than 40,000 clones, of which the ten most abundant hold approximately 4.5%. Sequenced material: blood buffy coat. These receptors came from a woman between 18 and 70 years old with a cervical HPV16 infection that either progressed to CIN3+ or cleared (not recorded which).

On this clone itself: With the read ending 3 residues before the CDR3 end, the germline J gene is used to fill in that end. The chain couples TRBV14 to TRBJ2-2, with D tentatively TRBD2 (5 bases). The CDR3 contains 13 residues. Germline CDR1 is SGHDN and CDR2 is FVKESK. This CDR3 reads CASSQVGTGRLFF. The sequenced part of the CDR3 DNA is TGTGCCAGCAGCCAAGTGGGAACGGGGAGG.

For this clone: The CDR3 end is not reached by the read, which stops 3 residues before it; the germline J gene fills it in. This rearrangement joins TRBV30 to TRBJ1-5; D gene unclear. Trimming pared 0 bases from V and 0 bases from J, leaving 9 bases between. The CDR3 consists of 15 residues. Germline V gives CDR1 GTSNPN, CDR2 SVGIG (reference sequence). Incomplete CDR3 DNA: TGTGCCTGGAGTGTAGCGGGATATAGCAATCAGCCC. Its protein is CAWSVAGYSNQP. The entire CDR3 reads CAWSVAGYSNQPQHF.

Comments on this clone: The missing CDR3 end, 3 residues past where the read stops, is filled in from the germline J gene. V and J are TRBV20-1 and TRBJ2-1; 9 bases map to TRBD2. This CDR3 is 14 amino acids long. The germline V gene encodes CDR1 DFQATT and CDR2 SNEGSKA (reference sequence). With V trimmed by 4 bases and J by 2 bases, 3 bases remained unmatched. The CDR3 spells CSATTSGPYNEQFF. CDR3 bases read: TGCAGTGCTACGACTAGCGGCCCCTACAATGAG.

As to this clone: The observed sequence ends 3 residues before the CDR3 terminus, with the missing tail filled in from the germline J gene. This sequence joins TRBV6-1 and TRBJ2-3; 9 bases align to TRBD2. This CDR3 has 16 amino acids. Germline-derived CDR1 and CDR2 are MNHNS and SASEGT. Germline trimming cut 0 bases from V and 6 bases from J; bases unmatched to any gene: 7. The CDR3 sequence is CASSEAAGGRSDTQYF. Incomplete CDR3 DNA: TGTGCCAGCAGTGAAGCTGCGGGAGGGCGAAGTGATACG.

As concerns this clone: The read terminates 3 residues ahead of where the CDR3 ends, so the germline J gene completes it. V usage is TRBV29-1 and J usage is TRBJ2-2; D is unresolved. Germline V gives CDR1 SQVTM, CDR2 ANQGSEA. The CDR3 loop spans 11 amino acids. Trimming pared 2 bases from V and 5 bases from J, leaving 3 bases between. The CDR3 bases that were read are TGCAGCGTTGAACAAACCGGGGAG. Its translation is CSVEQTGE. The CDR3, in full, reads CSVEQTGELFF.

Note on this clone: The read finishes 3 residues shy of the CDR3 end, and the germline J gene is used to complete it. The chain is built from TRBV10-3 and TRBJ2-4; D may match TRBD1 or TRBD2 (5 bases each). This CDR3 spans 16 amino acids. Trimming stripped 2 bases from V and 1 base from J, with 12 bases between. Looked up from germline, CDR1 is ENHRY and CDR2 is SYGVKD. The covered CDR3 bases are TGTGCCATCAGTGAGGTGGCAGGGAGTGCCAAAAACATT. Amino acids: CAISEVAGSAKNI. The CDR3, in full, reads CAISEVAGSAKNIQYF.

This clone is classed as medium-sized by frequency. CDR3: CASSFIETDTQYF. The CDR3 bases that were read are TGTGCCAGCAGCTTCATAGAGACAGATACG. J is TRBJ2-3 and V is TRBV7-6; D not certain. The sequence runs out 3 residues before the end of the CDR3; the remainder is reconstructed from the germline J gene. V was cut by 3 bases and J by 3 bases, with 7 bases left in between. The germline V gene encodes CDR1 SGHVS and CDR2 FNYEAQ. The CDR3 length is 13 residues.

As regards this clone: The DNA ends 3 residues before the CDR3 does, and the rest of the CDR3 is filled in from the germline J gene. The chain is built from TRBV5-1 and TRBJ1-1; a possible D gene is TRBD1 (5 bases). Between the trimmed V and J ends, which lost 2 bases and 0 bases, there was a span of 11 bases. CDR3 length equals 15 residues. Germline V gene sequence: CDR1 SGHRS, CDR2 YFSETQ. CDR3 region: CASSFIDRLNTEAFF. The CDR3 DNA, read in part, is TGCGCCAGCAGCTTTATAGACAGATTGAACACTGAA.

As regards this clone: The CDR3 is cut off 3 residues early in the read; its end comes from the germline J gene. The chain couples TRBV7-2 to TRBJ2-3, with TRBD2 matching over 9 bases. The CDR3 has 15 amino acids. The junction had 10 bases not matched to a gene; V was cut back by 7 bases and J by 5 bases. Germline assignment: CDR1 SGHTA and CDR2 FQGNSA. CDR3 DNA, as far as it was read: TGTGCCAGCACCGGAGGGCGGGGGGGCCGAGATACG. It is translated as CASTGGRGGRDT. The complete CDR3 protein is CASTGGRGGRDTQYF.

Details on this clone: The read terminates 3 residues ahead of where the CDR3 ends, so the germline J gene completes it. The chain links TRBV2 to TRBJ1-1, with 9 bases fitting TRBD1. There are 15 residues in the CDR3. J lost 6 bases, V lost 4 bases, and 9 bases had no gene match. Germline values: CDR1 SNHLY, CDR2 FYNNEI. The CDR3 here is CASSVQQGATAEAFF. CDR3 DNA (partial): TGTGCCAGCAGTGTACAACAGGGGGCTACCGCTGAA.

In the case of this clone: The sequence runs out 3 residues before the end of the CDR3; the remainder is reconstructed from the germline J gene. The chain couples TRBV2 to TRBJ2-1, with D tentatively TRBD1 (6 bases). V was cut by 3 bases and J by 9 bases, with 9 bases left in between. This CDR3 region has 12 residues. Per the germline V gene, CDR1 is SNHLY and CDR2 is FYNNEI. CDR3 residues: CASSDRGSEQFF. The DNA read from the CDR3 is TGTGCCAGCAGTGACAGGGGCAGTGAG.

Points on this clone: The read comes to an end 3 residues before the CDR3 does, leaving the germline J gene to fill in the end. This chain uses TRBV6-1 with TRBJ2-7; the D gene is possibly TRBD1 (5 bases). The CDR3 totals 14 residues. Germline V CDR1 and CDR2: MNHNS, SASEGT. Trimming removed 1 base at V and 4 bases at J, with 11 bases between. CDR3 sequence: CASSEGTILYEQYF. The CDR3 DNA, read in part, is TGTGCCAGCAGTGAAGGGACAATTTTATACGAG.

Regarding this clone: An end of the junction differs from the germline gene, which may be a read error. The sequence runs out 3 residues before the end of the CDR3; the remainder is reconstructed from the germline J gene. The V call is TRBV4-2, the J call TRBJ2-5; 7 bases agree with TRBD2. Per the germline V gene, CDR1 is LGHNA and CDR2 is YNFKEQ. This CDR3 contains 15 residues. The covered CDR3 bases are TGCGCCAGCAGCCAAGATAAAGCGGGAACTGAGACC. This encodes CASSQDKAGTET. The entire CDR3 reads CASSQDKAGTETQYF.

For this clone: The CDR3 end is not reached by the read, which stops 3 residues before it; the germline J gene fills it in. The V call is TRBV30, the J call TRBJ1-4, with TRBD1 identical over 7 bases. This CDR3 has 14 amino acids. After removal of 2 bases from V and 4 bases from J, the junction contained 4 bases not matched to a gene. Germline CDR1 is GTSNPN and CDR2 is SVGIG (reference sequence). This CDR3 is CAWSRDSFNEKLFF. The CDR3 DNA, read in part, is TGTGCCTGGAGTCGGGACAGCTTTAATGAAAAA.

Turning to this clone: From the germline J gene comes the end of the CDR3, since the read stops 3 residues before it. The chain carries TRBV5-1 and TRBJ2-7; perhaps TRBD1 as D (6 bases). This CDR3 spans 15 amino acids. The V and J ends lost 4 bases and 2 bases respectively, with 16 bases between them. The germline gives CDR1 SGHRS, CDR2 YFSETQ. CDR3 sequence reads: CASSPKTGSPYEQYF. Incomplete CDR3 DNA: TGCGCCAGCAGCCCAAAGACAGGATCGCCCTACGAG.

Concerning this clone itself: The CDR3 end lies 3 residues beyond the end of the read and is filled in from the germline J gene. V is TRBV18 and J is TRBJ1-2, with 7 bases matching TRBD1. This CDR3 has 16 amino acids. Germline V CDR1 and CDR2: KGHSH, LQKENI. The J segment lost 2 bases and the V segment lost 2 bases, leaving 8 bases of the junction unmatched. CDR3 sequence: CASSPAVRGLNYGYTF. The part of the CDR3 DNA that was read is TGTGCCAGCTCACCAGCCGTCAGGGGGTTAAACTATGGC.

Comment on this clone: The read stops 3 residues short of the end of the CDR3; the missing end is completed from the germline J gene. The chain has TRBV18 and TRBJ1-2; D ambiguous. This CDR3 is built from 13 residues. CDR1 is KGHSH, CDR2 LQKENI, per germline. The sequenced CDR3 bases are TGTGCCAGCTCACCACCAGGGTTGGTCGGC. This gives the protein CASSPPGLVG. The entire CDR3 protein is CASSPPGLVGYTF. The entire variable domain, with the rest obtained from reference TRBV18 and TRBJ1-2, is as follows: NAGVMQNPRHLVRRRGQEARLRCSPMKGHSHVYWYRQLPEEGLKFMVYLQKENIIDESGMPKERFSAEFPKEGPSILRIQQVVRGDSAAYFCASSPPGLVGYTFGSGTRLTVV.

On this clone: The sequenced fragment ends 3 residues before the CDR3 boundary, so the rest is inferred from the germline J gene. Other DNA sequences in this specimen translate into the identical CDR3. The rearrangement joins TRBV7-2 to TRBJ2-5, with TRBD2 matching over 8 bases. CDR1 is SGHTA and CDR2 is FQGNSA in the germline V gene. The CDR3 covers 15 residues. With 1 base clipped from V and 5 bases from J, the junction kept 6 bases outside the gene matches. The sequenced part of the CDR3 DNA is TGTGCCAGCAGCTTAGTCGGGGGGGAGTGGGAGACC. Translated: CASSLVGGEWET. The whole CDR3 sequence reads CASSLVGGEWETQYF.

A word on this clone: The DNA ends 3 residues before the CDR3 does, and the rest of the CDR3 is filled in from the germline J gene. V usage is TRBV18 and J usage is TRBJ2-5, with D hard to call. Trimming cost V 3 bases and J 4 bases, with 9 bases left between them. This CDR3 is built from 13 residues. CDR1 and CDR2 (germline): KGHSH, LQKENI. The covered CDR3 bases are TGTGCCAGCTCACCCGAGCGCGCAGAGACC. Its protein product is CASSPERAET. The full CDR3 protein reads CASSPERAETQYF.

CDR3 amino acids: CASSIRPPTGADYNEQFF. The CDR3 bases that were read are TGTGCCAGTAGTATCAGACCCCCTACAGGGGCGGACTACAATGAG. The chain uses TRBV19 and TRBJ2-1; 7 positions match TRBD1. The read stops 3 residues short of the end of the CDR3; the missing end is completed from the germline J gene. V was clipped by 3 bases and J by 3 bases; unmatched bases: 14. The CDR3 has 18 amino acids. The germline gives CDR1 LNHDA, CDR2 SQIVND (reference sequence).

Concerning this clone: The CDR3 extends 3 residues past the end of the read, so its final part is completed from the germline J gene. This rearrangement joins TRBV29-1 to TRBJ1-2, with D possibly being TRBD1 (5 bases). Trimming left V 5 bases short and J 2 bases short, with 12 bases between. This CDR3 has 13 amino acids. Germline CDR1 SQVTM, CDR2 ANQGSEA. The DNA read from the CDR3 is TGCAGCGTTTCGGAGAGGGGAAACTATGGC. Translating gives CSVSERGNYG. The whole CDR3 region reads CSVSERGNYGYTF. Combining the CDR3 with reference TRBV29-1 and TRBJ1-2 gives the whole variable domain SAVISQKPSRDICQRGTSLTIQCQVDSQVTMMFWYRQQPGQSLTLIATANQGSEATYESGFVIDKFPISRPNLTFSTLTVSNMSPEDSSIYLCSVSERGNYGYTFGSGTRLTVV.

Notes on this clone: Sequencing ends 3 residues short of the CDR3 end; the germline J gene provides the rest. The rearrangement uses TRBV5-6 and TRBJ2-3; 8 bases agree with TRBD1. J gave up 5 bases and V 5 bases, and 10 bases lay outside the gene matches. Germline loops: CDR1 SGHDT, CDR2 YYEEEE. The CDR3 has 15 residues. This CDR3 is CASREQGAGGDTQYF. The covered CDR3 bases are TGTGCCAGCAGAGAGCAGGGGGCTGGTGGAGATACG.